This passage covers 2 T cell receptor beta chains from one sample sequenced in a study of control samples from healthy donors and cancer patients. The method was immunoSEQ multiplex PCR; TCRdb's version includes in-frame clones alone and lacks a portion of them. The sample contains roughly 200,000 clones, 85% to 95% of which appear only once. Material for sequencing was blood. The origin of the receptors is a man aged 18-30 years in good health.

The chain couples TRBV9 to TRBJ2-5; D perhaps matches TRBD1 (6 bases). V gave up 3 bases and J gave up 6 bases, with 15 bases separating them. CDR1 is SGDLS, CDR2 YYNGEE, per germline. This CDR3 is 14 amino acids long. Here the CDR3 DNA reads TGTGCCAGCAGCGCGCTTGGGGGCCCGAAGACCCAGTACTTC. Its translation: CASSALGGPKTQYF.

The CDR3 protein is CASSETGSNEKLFF. In DNA, the CDR3 is TGTGCCAGCAGTGAGACAGGTTCTAATGAAAAACTGTTTTTT. This chain links TRBV28 with TRBJ1-4, with D possibly matching TRBD1 (6 bases). Trimming took off 5 bases at V and 3 bases at J, with 10 bases between the two ends. The CDR3 covers 14 residues. From germline, CDR1 is MDHEN and CDR2 SYDVKM.